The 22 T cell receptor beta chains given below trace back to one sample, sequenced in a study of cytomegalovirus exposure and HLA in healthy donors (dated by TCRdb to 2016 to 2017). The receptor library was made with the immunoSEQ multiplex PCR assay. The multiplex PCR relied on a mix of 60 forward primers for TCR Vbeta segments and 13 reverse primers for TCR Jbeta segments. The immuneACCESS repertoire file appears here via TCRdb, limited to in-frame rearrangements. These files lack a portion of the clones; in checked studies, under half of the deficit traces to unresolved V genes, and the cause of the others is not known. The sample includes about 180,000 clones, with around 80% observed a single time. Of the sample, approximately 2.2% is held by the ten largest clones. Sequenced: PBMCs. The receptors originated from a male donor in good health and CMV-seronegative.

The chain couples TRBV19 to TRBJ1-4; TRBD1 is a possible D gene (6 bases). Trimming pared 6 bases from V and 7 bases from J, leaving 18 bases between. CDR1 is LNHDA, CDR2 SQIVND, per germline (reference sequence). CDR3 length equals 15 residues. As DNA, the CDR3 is TGTGCCAGTAGCCCGGGGGGCGGGGGCGTTGAAAAACTGTTTTTT. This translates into CASSPGGGGVEKLFF.

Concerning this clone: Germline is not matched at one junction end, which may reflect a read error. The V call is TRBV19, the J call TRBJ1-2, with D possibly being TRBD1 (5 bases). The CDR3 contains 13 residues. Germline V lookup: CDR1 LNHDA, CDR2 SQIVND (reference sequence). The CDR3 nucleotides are TGTGCCAGTAGTATAGGGGGCGCGGATGGCTACCCCTTC. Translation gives CASSIGGADGYPF.

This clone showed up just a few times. In DNA, the CDR3 is TGTGCCAGCAGCCATTCCGGGACTAGCCCGACCTACGAGCAGTACTTC. Translating it yields CASSHSGTSPTYEQYF. V and J are TRBV4-2 and TRBJ2-7, with 9 bases fitting TRBD2. V shed 3 bases, J shed 2 bases, and the junction held 8 bases outside the gene matches. CDR3 length: 16 amino acids. Germline-derived CDR1 and CDR2 are LGHNA and YNFKEQ.

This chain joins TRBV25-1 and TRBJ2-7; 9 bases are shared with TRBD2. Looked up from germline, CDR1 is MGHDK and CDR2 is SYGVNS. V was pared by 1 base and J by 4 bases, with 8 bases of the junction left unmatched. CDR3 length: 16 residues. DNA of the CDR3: TGTGCCAGCAGTGAATCGGGACTAGCAACAGATTACGAGCAGTACTTC. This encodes CASSESGLATDYEQYF.

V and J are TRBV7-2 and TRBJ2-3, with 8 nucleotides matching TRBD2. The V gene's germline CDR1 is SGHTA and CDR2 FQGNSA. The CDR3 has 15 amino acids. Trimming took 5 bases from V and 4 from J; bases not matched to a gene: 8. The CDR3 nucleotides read TGTGCCAGCAGCCAAAGCGGGAGCGGTGCAGATACGCAGTATTTT. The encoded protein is CASSQSGSGADTQYF.

The DNA for the CDR3 is TGTGCCAGCAGGGTACAGGGGACCCCCTCTGGGGCCAACGTCCTGACTTTC. Protein: CASRVQGTPSGANVLTF. The genes are TRBV28 and TRBJ2-6, with 7 bases matching TRBD1. Germline CDR1 is MDHEN and CDR2 is SYDVKM. Trimming cost V 6 bases and J 0 bases; bases outside gene matches: 8. The length of the CDR3 is 17 residues.

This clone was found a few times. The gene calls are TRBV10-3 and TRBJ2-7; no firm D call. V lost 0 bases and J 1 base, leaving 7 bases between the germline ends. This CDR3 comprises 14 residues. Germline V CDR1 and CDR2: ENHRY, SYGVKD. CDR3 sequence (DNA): TGTGCCATCAGTGAGTCGATCGGTTCCTACGAGCAGTACTTC. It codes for CAISESIGSYEQYF.

This CDR3 is CASSVADSNQPQHF. In DNA form, the CDR3 reads TGCGCCAGCAGTGTGGCAGATAGCAATCAGCCCCAGCATTTT. The chain links TRBV10-2 to TRBJ1-5; D gene uncertain. This CDR3 spans 14 amino acids. Germline V CDR1 and CDR2: WSHSY, SAAADI. V was clipped by 4 bases and J by 0 bases, with 7 bases between them.

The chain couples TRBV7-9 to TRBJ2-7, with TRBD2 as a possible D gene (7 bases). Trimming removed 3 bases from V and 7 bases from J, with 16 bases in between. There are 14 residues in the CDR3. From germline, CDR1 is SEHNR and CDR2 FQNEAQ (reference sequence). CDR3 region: CASSLSGGSGEQYF. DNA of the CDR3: TGTGCCAGCAGCTTGTCGGGGGGCTCGGGGGAGCAGTACTTC.

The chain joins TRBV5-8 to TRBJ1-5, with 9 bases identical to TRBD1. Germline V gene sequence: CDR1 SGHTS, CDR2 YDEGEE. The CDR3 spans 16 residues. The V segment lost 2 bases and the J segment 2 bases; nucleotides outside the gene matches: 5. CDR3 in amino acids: CASSFGTGFRNQPQHF. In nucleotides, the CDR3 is TGTGCCAGCAGCTTCGGGACAGGGTTTCGCAATCAGCCCCAGCATTTT.

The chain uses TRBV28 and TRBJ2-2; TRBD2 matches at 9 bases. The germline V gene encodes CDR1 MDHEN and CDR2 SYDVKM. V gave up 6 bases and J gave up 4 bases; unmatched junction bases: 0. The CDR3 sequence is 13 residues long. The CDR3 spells CASRLAGTGELFF. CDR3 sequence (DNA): TGTGCCAGCAGACTAGCGGGCACCGGGGAGCTGTTTTTT.

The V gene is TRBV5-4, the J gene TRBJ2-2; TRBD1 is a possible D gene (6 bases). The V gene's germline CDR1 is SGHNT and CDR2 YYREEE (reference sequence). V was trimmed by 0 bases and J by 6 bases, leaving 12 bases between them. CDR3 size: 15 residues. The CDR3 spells CASSLGGQNPGELFF. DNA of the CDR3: TGTGCCAGCAGCTTGGGGGGACAAAACCCCGGGGAGCTGTTTTTT.

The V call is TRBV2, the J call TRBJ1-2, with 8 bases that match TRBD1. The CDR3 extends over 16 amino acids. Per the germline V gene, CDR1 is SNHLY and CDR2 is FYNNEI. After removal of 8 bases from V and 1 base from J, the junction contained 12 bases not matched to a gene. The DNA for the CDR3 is TGTGCCAGCTCCAACCCCCTGGACAGGGATAACTATGGCTACACCTTC. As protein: CASSNPLDRDNYGYTF.

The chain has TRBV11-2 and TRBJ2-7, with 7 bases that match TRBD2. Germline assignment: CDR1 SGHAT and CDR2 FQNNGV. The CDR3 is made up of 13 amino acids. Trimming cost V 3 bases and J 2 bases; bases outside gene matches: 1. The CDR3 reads CASSLGTTYEQYF. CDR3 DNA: TGTGCCAGCAGCTTGGGGACTACCTACGAGCAGTACTTC. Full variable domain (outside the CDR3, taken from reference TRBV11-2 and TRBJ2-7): EAGVAQSPRYKIIEKRQSVAFWCNPISGHATLYWYQQILGQGPKLLIQFQNNGVVDDSQLPKDRFSAERLKGVDSTLKIQPAKLEDSAVYLCASSLGTTYEQYFGPGTRLTVT.

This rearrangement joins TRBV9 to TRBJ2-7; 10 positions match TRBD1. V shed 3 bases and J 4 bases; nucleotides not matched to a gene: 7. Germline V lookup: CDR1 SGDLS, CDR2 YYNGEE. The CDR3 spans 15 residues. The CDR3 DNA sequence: TGTGCCAGCAGCGGGGGGACAGGGGAAATTTACGAGCAGTACTTC. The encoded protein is CASSGGTGEIYEQYF.

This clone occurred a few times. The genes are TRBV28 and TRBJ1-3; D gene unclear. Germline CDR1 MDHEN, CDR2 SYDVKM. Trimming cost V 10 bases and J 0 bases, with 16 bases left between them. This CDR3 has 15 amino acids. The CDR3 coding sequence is TGTGCCACCTCAGGTTGGGTTACCTCTGGAAACACCATATATTTT. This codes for CATSGWVTSGNTIYF.

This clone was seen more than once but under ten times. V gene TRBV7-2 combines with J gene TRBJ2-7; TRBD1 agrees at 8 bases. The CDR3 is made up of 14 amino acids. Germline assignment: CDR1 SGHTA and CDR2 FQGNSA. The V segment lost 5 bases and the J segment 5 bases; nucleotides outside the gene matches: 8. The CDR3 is CASSTGQVGNEQYF. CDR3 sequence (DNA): TGTGCCAGCAGCACGGGACAGGTAGGGAACGAGCAGTACTTC.

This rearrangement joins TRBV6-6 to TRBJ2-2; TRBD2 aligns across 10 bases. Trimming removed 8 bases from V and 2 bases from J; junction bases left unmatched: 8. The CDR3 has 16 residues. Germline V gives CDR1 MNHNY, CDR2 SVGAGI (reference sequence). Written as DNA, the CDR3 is TGTGCCAGCGCAAAGGGACTAGCGCCTAACACCGGGGAGCTGTTTTTT. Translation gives CASAKGLAPNTGELFF.

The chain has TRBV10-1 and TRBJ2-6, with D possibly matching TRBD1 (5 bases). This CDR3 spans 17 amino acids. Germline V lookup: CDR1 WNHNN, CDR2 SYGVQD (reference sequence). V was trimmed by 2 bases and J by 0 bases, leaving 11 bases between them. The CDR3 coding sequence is TGCGCCAGCAGTGAGGAGACAGTGATCTCTGGGGCCAACGTCCTGACTTTC. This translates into CASSEETVISGANVLTF.

Here the CDR3 reads CASSRGRGADTEAFF. DNA of the CDR3: TGTGCCAGCAGCCGGGGACGGGGGGCGGACACTGAAGCTTTCTTT. The genes are TRBV7-8 and TRBJ1-1, with D possibly TRBD1 on 6 matching bases. Trimming shortened V by 5 bases and J by 3 bases, and 16 bases separated the two germline ends. The CDR3 is 15 amino acids. Germline CDR1 SGHVS, CDR2 FQNEAQ.

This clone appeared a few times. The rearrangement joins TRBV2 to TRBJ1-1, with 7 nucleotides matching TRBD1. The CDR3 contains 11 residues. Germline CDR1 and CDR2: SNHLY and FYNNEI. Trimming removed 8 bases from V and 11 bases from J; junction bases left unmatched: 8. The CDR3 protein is CASGGDRVAFF. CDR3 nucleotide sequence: TGTGCCAGCGGGGGAGACAGGGTGGCTTTCTTT.

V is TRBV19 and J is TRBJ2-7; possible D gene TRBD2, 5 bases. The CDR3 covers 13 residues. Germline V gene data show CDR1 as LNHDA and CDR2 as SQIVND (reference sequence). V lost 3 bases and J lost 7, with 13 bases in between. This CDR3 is CASSISVNGEQYF. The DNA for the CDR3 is TGTGCCAGTAGTATTAGCGTCAACGGGGAGCAGTACTTC. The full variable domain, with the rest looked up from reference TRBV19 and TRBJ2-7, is DGGITQSPKYLFRKEGQNVTLSCEQNLNHDAMYWYRQDPGQGLRLIYYSQIVNDFQKGDIAEGYSVSREKKESFPLTVTSAQKNPTAFYLCASSISVNGEQYFGPGTRLTVT.